One and the same sample provided the 3 T cell receptor beta chains below, sequenced in a study of cytomegalovirus exposure and HLA in healthy donors. The study ran its PCR with 60 Vbeta and 13 Jbeta primers. Repertoires were generated with immunoSEQ multiplex PCR, while TCRdb's copy carries only in-frame clones and drops some. The table lists approximately 110,000 clones. The sample was PBMCs. The receptor set was obtained from a man aged 40-49 years in good health and CMV-seropositive.

The chain links TRBV10-2 to TRBJ2-7, with 11 bases that match TRBD1. J was trimmed by 2 bases and V by 8 bases; bases with no gene match: 8. This CDR3 has 15 residues. Germline V gene sequence: CDR1 WSHSY, CDR2 SAAADI. CDR3 in DNA: TGCGCCAGCGGGACAGGGGGATCCTTGCCCTACGAGCAGTACTTC. Its protein product is CASGTGGSLPYEQYF.

The rearrangement uses TRBV4-1 and TRBJ1-1, with 7 bases fitting TRBD1. Germline CDR1 reads MGHRA; CDR2 reads YSYEKL. CDR3 length equals 13 residues. The V and J ends lost 4 bases and 5 bases, in that order; junction bases with no gene match: 4. CDR3 sequence reads: CASSPTGQTEAFF. The CDR3 coding sequence is TGCGCCAGCAGCCCGACAGGGCAAACTGAAGCTTTCTTT.

The chain combines TRBV4-1 with TRBJ2-5, with no clear D. Matching the DNA end better, TRBJ2-7 makes the J call doubtful. Germline assignment: CDR1 MGHRA and CDR2 YSYEKL. There are 12 residues in the CDR3. The CDR3 sequence is CASSQDSVEQYF. The CDR3 DNA follows: TGCGCCAGCAGCCAAGATAGTGTCGAGCAGTACTTC.